Here is one TCR beta chain with its context. This entry comes from a study of shared clonotypes between healthy human individuals. The V end lost 2 bases, the J end lost 3 bases, and 13 bases lay between the germline ends. CDR1 is SGHVS, CDR2 FQNEAQ, per germline. The CDR3 length is 15 residues. Profiling relied on immunoSEQ multiplex PCR, and the TCRdb table lists in-frame clones only, not all of them. The data hold about 1.5 million clones, with approximately 96% observed a single time. The chain is built from TRBV7-8 and TRBJ1-2, with D hard to call. Sequenced sample: naive CD4+ T cells sorted from blood. Subset here: CD45RA+ positively selected. This sequence was found in a man aged 25-40 years in good health. Written as DNA, the CDR3 is TGTGCCAGCAGCTTAAATTCGTGGGTGGACTATGGCTACACCTTC. Its translation: CASSLNSWVDYGYTF. The full variable domain, in which reference TRBV7-8 and TRBJ1-2 provide the parts outside the CDR3, is GAGVSQSPRYKVAKRGQDVALRCDPISGHVSLFWYQQALGQGPEFLTYFQNEAQLDKSGLPSDRFFAERPEGSVSTLKIQRTQQEDSAVYLCASSLNSWVDYGYTFGSGTRLTVV.